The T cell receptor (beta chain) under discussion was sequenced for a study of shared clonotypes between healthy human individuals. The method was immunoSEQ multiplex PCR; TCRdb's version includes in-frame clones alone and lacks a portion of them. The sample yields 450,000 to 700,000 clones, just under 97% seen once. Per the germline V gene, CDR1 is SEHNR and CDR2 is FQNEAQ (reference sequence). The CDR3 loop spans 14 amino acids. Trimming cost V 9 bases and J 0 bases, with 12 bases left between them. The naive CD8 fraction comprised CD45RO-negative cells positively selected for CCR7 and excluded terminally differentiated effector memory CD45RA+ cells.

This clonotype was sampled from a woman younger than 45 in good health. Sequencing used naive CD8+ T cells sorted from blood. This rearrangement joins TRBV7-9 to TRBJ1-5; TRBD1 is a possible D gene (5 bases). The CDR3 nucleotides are TGTGCCAGTGGAACAGGTAATAGCAATCAGCCCCAGCATTTT. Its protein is CASGTGNSNQPQHF.